One sample yielded the 5 T cell receptor beta chains listed below, sequenced in a study of OX40 agonist ivuxolimab in advanced cancers. The data were produced by immunoSEQ multiplex PCR, yet TCRdb's version contains in-frame clones alone and is incomplete. The sample lists some 99,000 clones, around 83% seen once, with roughly 1.5% in the top ten. The sequences come from CD4+ or CD8+ T cells sorted from blood, collected in a trial of the OX40 agonist ivuxolimab. The origin of the receptors is an adult with an advanced solid tumor such as melanoma, head and neck, liver or kidney cancer.

This chain links TRBV30 with TRBJ1-5; D call uncertain. V lost 1 base to trimming and J lost 2 bases, with 9 bases between them. Germline V gene lookup returns CDR1 GTSNPN and CDR2 SVGIG (reference sequence). CDR3 length: 14 amino acids. The CDR3 nucleotides read TGTGCCTGGAGTGGGGGAAATGGCAATCAGCCCCAGCATTTT. Translating gives CAWSGGNGNQPQHF. Together with reference TRBV30 and TRBJ1-5, the CDR3 gives the full variable domain: SQTIHQWPATLVQPVGSPLSLECTVEGTSNPNLYWYRQAAGRGLQLLFYSVGIGQISSEVPQNLSASRPQDRQFILSSKKLLLSDSGFYLCAWSGGNGNQPQHFGDGTRLSIL.

The V call is TRBV28, the J call TRBJ1-4; D remains ambiguous. Deletions cut 4 bases from V and 8 bases from J, with 8 bases between. Germline lookup yields CDR1 MDHEN and CDR2 SYDVKM. The CDR3 runs to 12 residues. The CDR3 nucleotides are TGTGCCAGCAGTTCCGCGGGGGAAAAACTGTTTTTT. Amino acid sequence: CASSSAGEKLFF.

V usage is TRBV5-5 and J usage is TRBJ1-5; D unresolved. The CDR3 loop spans 13 amino acids. The V and J ends lost 4 bases and 5 bases respectively, with 10 bases between them. CDR1 and CDR2 (germline): SGHKS, YYEKEE (reference sequence). CDR3 residues: CASSVQWDQPQHF. DNA of the CDR3: TGTGCCAGCAGCGTACAGTGGGATCAGCCCCAGCATTTT.

This clone was counted only a few times. V is TRBV30 and J is TRBJ1-2, with D possibly matching TRBD1 (5 bases). V dropped 4 bases and J dropped 3 bases, with 18 bases sitting between them. This CDR3 region has 15 residues. Germline V gene sequence: CDR1 GTSNPN, CDR2 SVGIG (reference sequence). The CDR3 loop is CAWTRGQGFDYGYTF. CDR3 DNA: TGTGCCTGGACGCGTGGGCAGGGATTCGACTATGGCTACACCTTC.

The chain carries TRBV7-2 and TRBJ2-7, with 8 bases fitting TRBD1. The CDR3 spans 14 residues. The germline CDR1 and CDR2 sequences are SGHTA and FQGNSA. After removal of 1 base from V and 5 bases from J, the junction contained 4 bases not matched to a gene. CDR3: CASSLVQGANEQYF. In nucleotides, the CDR3 is TGTGCCAGCAGCTTAGTGCAGGGGGCAAACGAGCAGTACTTC.